Below, 9 T cell receptor beta chains from the same sample are listed, as sequenced in a study of shared clonotypes between healthy human individuals (dated by TCRdb to the early 2020s). CD8 naive samples were CD45RO-negative cells positively selected for CCR7, giving a CD45RA+CCR7+ population that excluded TemRA cells. The method was the immunoSEQ multiplex PCR assay. This is the immuneACCESS table as TCRdb keeps it, with only in-frame sequences that have V and J called. A part of the clones is gone; compared with another copy, unresolved V genes explain less than half, and the rest is unexplained. In all, the sample holds approximately 2,000,000 clones, and about 93% of those were seen once. The ten largest clones represent around 1.7% of the sample. The sample taken for sequencing was naive CD8+ T cells from PBMCs. In the paper's terms, the cell subset or site label means: CD45RA+CCR7+. These receptors were taken from a young man in good health. Some clones in this sample may be carry-over from other donors' samples.

The chain is built from TRBV7-9 and TRBJ2-1; the match to TRBD1 covers 8 bases. The CDR3 length is 14 residues. Germline V gene data show CDR1 as SEHNR and CDR2 as FQNEAQ (reference sequence). The V gene end was trimmed by 3 bases and the J gene end by 8 bases; junction bases not matched to a gene: 6. The CDR3 nucleotides read TGTGCCAGCAGCTTTAGGACAGGGATCGATGAGCAGTTCTTC. Amino acids: CASSFRTGIDEQFF.

The rearrangement links TRBV5-1 to TRBJ2-1; the D gene is possibly TRBD2 (5 bases). The germline CDR1 and CDR2 sequences are SGHRS and YFSETQ. The length of the CDR3 is 18 residues. The V and J ends lost 4 bases and 5 bases respectively, with 25 bases between them. The CDR3 is CASSPPFGGSSRNNEQFF. The CDR3 DNA follows: TGCGCCAGCAGCCCCCCGTTTGGTGGGAGTAGTAGAAACAATGAGCAGTTCTTC.

The J gene is TRBJ2-2, the V gene TRBV27; perhaps TRBD2 as D (5 bases). This CDR3 is built from 15 residues. Trimming left V 6 bases short and J 5 bases short, with 16 bases between. The germline gives CDR1 MNHEY, CDR2 SMNVEV (reference sequence). The CDR3 loop reads CASRVMGEGTGELFF. In DNA, the CDR3 is TGTGCCAGCAGAGTCATGGGTGAGGGTACCGGGGAGCTGTTTTTT.

The genes are TRBV11-2 and TRBJ1-1; D gene unclear. Germline V gene lookup returns CDR1 SGHAT and CDR2 FQNNGV. V was trimmed by 7 bases and J by 2 bases, leaving 8 bases between them. The CDR3 totals 12 residues. CDR3 protein: CASNLVNTEAFF. The CDR3 nucleotides are TGTGCCAGCAATTTAGTAAACACTGAAGCTTTCTTT.

The chain combines TRBV27 with TRBJ1-2; no firm D call. The V gene's germline CDR1 is MNHEY and CDR2 SMNVEV (reference sequence). This CDR3 contains 16 residues. Trimming took off 4 bases at V and 4 bases at J, with 19 bases between the two ends. Here the CDR3 DNA reads TGTGCCAGCAGTTCCCTAAACGGACGCAGTGCCTATGGCTACACCTTC. This encodes CASSSLNGRSAYGYTF.

The V and J genes are TRBV7-6 and TRBJ1-1; 8 bases are a match to TRBD1. The trim removed 1 base at V and 0 bases at J, leaving 4 bases unmatched. The germline V gene has CDR1 SGHVS and CDR2 FNYEAQ. The CDR3 is 16 residues long. The CDR3 DNA sequence: TGTGCCAGCAGCTTAGATGGACAGGGACTGAACACTGAAGCTTTCTTT. This gives the protein CASSLDGQGLNTEAFF.

This clone was detected only once. The rearrangement uses TRBV28 and TRBJ1-5; D gene ambiguous. Germline CDR1 is MDHEN and CDR2 is SYDVKM. Trimming removed 3 bases from V and 10 bases from J, with 7 bases in between. The CDR3 has 11 amino acids. The CDR3 nucleotides read TGTGCCAGCAGTTTTCAGGAACCCCAGCATTTT. Amino acid sequence: CASSFQEPQHF.

This clone was recorded once. The genes are TRBV4-1 and TRBJ1-4; 10 bases agree with TRBD1. The length of the CDR3 is 14 residues. CDR1 and CDR2 from the germline V gene are MGHRA and YSYEKL. V lost 10 bases and J lost 8; bases outside the gene matches: 10. The CDR3 DNA is TGCGCCACTTCCCGGGACAGGGGAGTCGAAAAACTGTTTTTT. This gives the protein CATSRDRGVEKLFF.

The genes are TRBV28 and TRBJ1-4; unclear D gene. The CDR3 consists of 12 residues. Germline CDR1 is MDHEN and CDR2 is SYDVKM. Trimming left V 6 bases short and J 2 bases short, with 4 bases between. CDR3 bases: TGTGCCAGCAGGAGCACTAATGAAAAACTGTTTTTT. Translated, it gives CASRSTNEKLFF. The complete variable domain, with remaining parts taken from reference TRBV28 and TRBJ1-4, reads DVKVTQSSRYLVKRTGEKVFLECVQDMDHENMFWYRQDPGLGLRLIYFSYDVKMKEKGDIPEGYSVSREKKERFSLILESASTNQTSMYLCASRSTNEKLFFGSGTQLSVL.